Below, one T cell receptor (beta chain) is given with its context. The antigen remains unidentified. These data belong to a study of molecular identifiers for immune sequencing clone quantification. Study-wide points: Highly expanded clones may be undercounted when identical TCR molecules share barcodes. In naive cells, clones above 20 RNA copies held under 1% of molecules, whereas in effector cells they held over 97%.

The authors sorted naive CD8 T cells as CD8+CD4-CCR7+CD45RA+. The CDR3 has 14 amino acids. V lost 5 bases, J lost 3 bases, and 11 bases lay in between. The germline CDR1 and CDR2 sequences are LNHDA and SQIVND (reference sequence). As previously described, bulk TCR libraries were made using listed TCR primers. Using its own MiXCR run on the PCR reads, TCRdb lists one record per CDR3 protein. The sample shows 460,000 or so distinct CDR3 sequences, around 23% of them seen only once. This rearrangement joins TRBV19 to TRBJ1-5; D ambiguous. The receptor was derived from a human donor in good health. Some libraries in this study had Jurkat cell RNA spiked in. Sequences were obtained from naive CD8+ T cells from blood, with Jurkat cell RNA spiked in. Subset: FACS-sorted CD8+CD4-CCR7+CD45RA+ naive T cells. The CDR3 DNA is TGTGCCAGTAGTTTGGGGTTTGTCAATCAGCCCCAGCATTTT. Translation: CASSLGFVNQPQHF.